The clone carrying this T cell receptor (beta chain) appeared a few times. Its target is unknown. These data belong to a study of regulatory T cells in long-lasting Graves disease. The time point: newly diagnosed GD, antithyroid drugs for less than 3 months. PBMC-derived RNA was used for the TCR library. EDTA tubes were used for drawing approximately 8.4 milliliters of peripheral blood. Library construction for TCR beta used iRepertoire HTBI primers and Arm-PCR of CDR3 regions. The authors' processing: Across samples, about 56 TRBV and about 15 TRBJ segments were found. TCRdb re-analysed the multiplex PCR reads in MiXCR, keeping a single row per CDR3 protein. In this record, the V and J calls reflect TCRdb's handling and not the investigators' own analysis. The sample records some 500,000 distinct CDR3 sequences, approximately 15% being singletons. General observations from the study: Favoring TRBV28, TRBJ1-2 and TRBJ2-5 was a feature seen in persistent disease. Whereas about a thousand public clonotypes were shared by new patients, persistent patients shared more, at roughly 3,000.

V lost 2 bases, J lost 6 bases, and 8 bases stayed unmatched. The CDR3 spans 15 residues. The V gene's germline CDR1 is DFQATT and CDR2 SNEGSKA (reference sequence). Separately, the same data were catalogued under a study of T cells in Graves' hyperthyroidism and ophthalmopathy.

The receptor was derived from a young man with Graves disease. V is TRBV20-1 and J is TRBJ2-2; TRBD2 matches 8 bases. Specimen: peripheral blood mononuclear cells (PBMCs), collected at new diagnosis, from a patient treated with antithyroid drugs. In nucleotides, the CDR3 is TGCAGTGCTAGATTTAGCGGGGTCAGATCCGGGGAGCTGTTTTTT. As protein: CSARFSGVRSGELFF.